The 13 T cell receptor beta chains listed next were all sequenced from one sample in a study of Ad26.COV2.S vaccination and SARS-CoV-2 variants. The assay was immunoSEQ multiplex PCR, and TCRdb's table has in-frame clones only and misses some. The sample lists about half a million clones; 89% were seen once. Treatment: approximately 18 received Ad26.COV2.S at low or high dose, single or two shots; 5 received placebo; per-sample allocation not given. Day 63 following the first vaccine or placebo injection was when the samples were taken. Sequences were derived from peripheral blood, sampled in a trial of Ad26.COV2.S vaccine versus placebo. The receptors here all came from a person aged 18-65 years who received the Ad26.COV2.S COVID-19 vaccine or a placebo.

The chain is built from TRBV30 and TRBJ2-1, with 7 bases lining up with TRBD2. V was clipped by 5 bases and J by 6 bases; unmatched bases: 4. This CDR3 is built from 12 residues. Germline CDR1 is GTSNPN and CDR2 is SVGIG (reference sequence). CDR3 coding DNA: TGTGCCTGGGCTCCGGGGGGCAATGAGCAGTTCTTC. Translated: CAWAPGGNEQFF.

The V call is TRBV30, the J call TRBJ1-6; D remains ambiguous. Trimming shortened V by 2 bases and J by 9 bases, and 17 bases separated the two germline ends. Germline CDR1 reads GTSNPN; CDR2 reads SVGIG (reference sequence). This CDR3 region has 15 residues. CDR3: CAWSWSGFEGSPLHF. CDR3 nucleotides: TGTGCCTGGAGTTGGTCGGGTTTTGAAGGTTCACCCCTCCACTTT.

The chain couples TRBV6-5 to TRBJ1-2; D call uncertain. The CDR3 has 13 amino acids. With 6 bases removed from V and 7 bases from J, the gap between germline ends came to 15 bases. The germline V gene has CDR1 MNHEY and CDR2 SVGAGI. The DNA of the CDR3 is TGTGCCAGCAGGTCCGTTCCCCTAGGTGGCTACACCTTC. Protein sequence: CASRSVPLGGYTF.

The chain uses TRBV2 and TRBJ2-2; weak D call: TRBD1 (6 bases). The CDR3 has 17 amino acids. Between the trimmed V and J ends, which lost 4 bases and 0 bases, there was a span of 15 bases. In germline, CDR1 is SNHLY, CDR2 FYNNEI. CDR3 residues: CASSVVQGPTNTGELFF. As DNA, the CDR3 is TGTGCCAGCAGTGTGGTTCAGGGGCCCACGAACACCGGGGAGCTGTTTTTT.

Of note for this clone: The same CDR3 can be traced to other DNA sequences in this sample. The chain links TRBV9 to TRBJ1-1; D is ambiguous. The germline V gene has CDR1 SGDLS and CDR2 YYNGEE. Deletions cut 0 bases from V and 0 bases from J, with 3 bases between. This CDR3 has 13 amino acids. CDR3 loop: CASSVVVNTEAFF. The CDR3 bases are TGTGCCAGCAGCGTAGTTGTGAACACTGAAGCTTTCTTT.

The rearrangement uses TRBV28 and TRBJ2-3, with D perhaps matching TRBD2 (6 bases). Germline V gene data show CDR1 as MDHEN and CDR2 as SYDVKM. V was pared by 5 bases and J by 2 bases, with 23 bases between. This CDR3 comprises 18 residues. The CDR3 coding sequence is TGTGCCAGCAGTGCCTCCTCCGGGACTCGAGATGACACAGATACGCAGTATTTT. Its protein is CASSASSGTRDDTDTQYF.

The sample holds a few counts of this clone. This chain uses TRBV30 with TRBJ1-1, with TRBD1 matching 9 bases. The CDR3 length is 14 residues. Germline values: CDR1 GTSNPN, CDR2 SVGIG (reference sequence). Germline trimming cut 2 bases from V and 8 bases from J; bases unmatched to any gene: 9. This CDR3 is CAWSWGTGQSEAFF. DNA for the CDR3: TGTGCCTGGAGTTGGGGGACAGGGCAATCAGAAGCTTTCTTT.

The CDR3 is CASSINGIGNYGYTF. The CDR3 bases are TGTGCCAGTAGTATAAACGGAATCGGTAACTATGGCTACACCTTC. The chain links TRBV19 to TRBJ1-2, with D unclear. V was cut by 2 bases and J by 1 base, with 11 bases left in between. Germline V gene lookup returns CDR1 LNHDA and CDR2 SQIVND (reference sequence). The CDR3 consists of 15 residues.

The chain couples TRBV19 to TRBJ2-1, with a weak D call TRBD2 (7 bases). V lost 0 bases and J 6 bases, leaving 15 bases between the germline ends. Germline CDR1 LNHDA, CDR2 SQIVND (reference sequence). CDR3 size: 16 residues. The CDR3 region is CASSIDWGGLINEQFF. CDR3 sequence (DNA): TGTGCCAGTAGTATAGATTGGGGGGGGCTTATCAATGAGCAGTTCTTC.

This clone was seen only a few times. CDR3 bases: TGTGCCAGTAGACCGGGACTAGCGGTATACAATGAGCAGTTCTTC. This encodes CASRPGLAVYNEQFF. V usage is TRBV19 and J usage is TRBJ2-1; TRBD2 agrees at 11 bases. The CDR3 covers 15 residues. With 6 bases clipped from V and 4 bases from J, the junction kept 5 bases outside the gene matches. Germline V gene sequence: CDR1 LNHDA, CDR2 SQIVND (reference sequence).

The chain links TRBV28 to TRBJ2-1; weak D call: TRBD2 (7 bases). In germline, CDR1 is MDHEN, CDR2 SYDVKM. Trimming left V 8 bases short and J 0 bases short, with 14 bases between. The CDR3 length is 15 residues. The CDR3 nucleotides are TGTGCCAGCGCCAGGGGAGGGAGCTCCTACAATGAGCAGTTCTTC. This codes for CASARGGSSYNEQFF.

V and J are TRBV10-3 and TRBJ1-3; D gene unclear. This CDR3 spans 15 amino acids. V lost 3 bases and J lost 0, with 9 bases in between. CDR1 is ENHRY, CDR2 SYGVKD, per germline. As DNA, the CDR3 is TGTGCCATCAGTGAATGGAGCCACTCTGGAAACACCATATATTTT. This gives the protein CAISEWSHSGNTIYF.

CDR3 bases: TGTGCCAGCAGTTACTCGAGGGAACAGGTGACCACAGATTTCTTT. Translation: CASSYSREQVTTDFF. The chain links TRBV6-6 to TRBJ1-1; TRBD1 is a possible D gene (5 bases). The germline V gene has CDR1 MNHNY and CDR2 SVGAGI (reference sequence). Trimming took off 0 bases at V and 13 bases at J, with 21 bases between the two ends. This CDR3 is 15 amino acids long.